Given below is one T cell receptor beta chain in context. No antigen is known for it. With 60 Vbeta and 13 Jbeta primers, the PCR was carried out. Profiling relied on immunoSEQ multiplex PCR, and the TCRdb table lists in-frame clones only, not all of them. The sample comprises some 97,000 clones, about 70% of which are singletons, and about 4.5% rests with the top ten. CDR3 length equals 14 residues. The germline V gene has CDR1 MGHDK and CDR2 SYGVNS. V shed 6 bases, J shed 7 bases, and the junction held 2 bases outside the gene matches. The record originates from a study of cytomegalovirus exposure and HLA in healthy donors. Study outcomes and limitations: Other equally common chains were less clonally expanded than HLA-associated TCR beta chains, a later analysis showed. Reports indicated that the classifier achieved high specificity and sensitivity in diagnosing cytomegalovirus status. Follow-up analysis later connected one missense variant in DCLRE1C with trimming of TCR beta V- and J-genes.

The sample comprised PBMCs. The rearrangement links TRBV25-1 to TRBJ2-1, with 14 bases aligning to TRBD2. This sequence originates from a woman under 30 in good health and CMV-seropositive. DNA for the CDR3: TGTGCCAGCAGGACTAGCGGGAGGGTTAATGAGCAGTTCTTC. Amino acid sequence: CASRTSGRVNEQFF.